What follows describes a single T cell receptor beta chain. Other nucleotide sequences in the sample specify the same CDR3. Naivety among CD8 cells was defined by CD45RO negativity and positive CCR7 selection, thereby excluding terminally differentiated effector memory CD45RA+ cells. This entry comes from a study of shared clonotypes between healthy human individuals. Sequencing was performed with immunoSEQ multiplex PCR; in TCRdb, only in-frame clones are kept and a portion is missing. The sample carries about 680,000 clones, around 90% recorded once. CDR3 length: 16 amino acids. The V gene end was trimmed by 5 bases and the J gene end by 1 base; junction bases not matched to a gene: 4. Germline V gene sequence: CDR1 SGHAT, CDR2 FQNNGV.

This clonotype was obtained from a man aged 30 to 45 in good health. The chain joins TRBV11-2 to TRBJ2-1; 11 positions agree with TRBD2. The specimen was naive CD8+ T cells sorted from blood. CDR3 sequence reads: CASSPTSGSSYNEQFF. The CDR3 DNA follows: TGTGCCAGCAGCCCTACTAGCGGGAGTTCCTACAATGAGCAGTTCTTC.